One and the same sample provided the 7 T cell receptor beta chains below, sequenced in a study of blood T cell repertoires in COVID-19. Clones were sequenced by immunoSEQ multiplex PCR, and TCRdb holds only the in-frame ones, with some missing. This table has fewer than 250,000 clones, about nine tenths appearing once. The sample was PBMCs or T cells enriched from blood (not recorded which). These receptors all come from a man in his thirties or forties in a cohort exposed to, infected with or recovered from COVID-19 (not recorded which).

V and J are TRBV7-3 and TRBJ1-6; maybe TRBD1 (6 bases). CDR1 and CDR2 from the germline V gene are SGHTA and FQGTGA. The CDR3 extends over 13 amino acids. V was shortened by 2 bases and J by 12 bases, with 11 bases between the two germline ends. The CDR3 bases are TGTGCCAGCAGCTTACGTCAGGGACAACCCCTCCACTTT. This sequence encodes CASSLRQGQPLHF.

The genes are TRBV11-1 and TRBJ1-1; TRBD1 agrees at 8 bases. Germline loops: CDR1 SGHAT, CDR2 FQDESV (reference sequence). The CDR3 sequence is 15 residues long. V was pared by 5 bases and J by 3 bases, with 8 bases of the junction left unmatched. The chain's CDR3 is CASSIRQGSDTEAFF. The CDR3, as DNA: TGTGCCAGCAGCATCCGACAGGGGTCGGACACTGAAGCTTTCTTT.

The chain carries TRBV24-1 and TRBJ2-2; TRBD2 might be the D (6 bases). The CDR3 covers 18 residues. Germline values: CDR1 KGHDR, CDR2 SFDVKD. Trimming shortened V by 5 bases and J by 6 bases, and 24 bases separated the two germline ends. The CDR3 here is CATSGLTFVGTGAGELFF. The CDR3 nucleotides are TGTGCCACCAGTGGCCTAACGTTCGTCGGGACTGGTGCCGGGGAGCTGTTTTTT.

V and J are TRBV29-1 and TRBJ1-2, with 7 bases fitting TRBD1. Per germline, CDR1 SQVTM and CDR2 ANQGSEA. After removal of 1 base from V and 5 bases from J, the junction contained 10 bases not matched to a gene. The length of the CDR3 is 15 residues. In nucleotides, the CDR3 is TGCAGCGTTGAAGGGGAAAAGGGGGCTGGATATGGCTACACCTTC. It specifies CSVEGEKGAGYGYTF.

The V and J genes are TRBV19 and TRBJ2-7, with 7 bases lining up with TRBD1. CDR1 LNHDA and CDR2 SQIVND come from the germline V gene (reference sequence). CDR3 size: 14 residues. Trimming took 1 base from V and 2 from J; bases not matched to a gene: 2. The CDR3 loop is CASSIGGGAYEQYF. The CDR3 DNA sequence: TGTGCCAGTAGTATAGGAGGGGGCGCCTACGAGCAGTACTTC.

The genes are TRBV6-1 and TRBJ2-5, with 13 bases lining up with TRBD2. Germline CDR1 is MNHNS and CDR2 is SASEGT. J was trimmed by 2 bases and V by 2 bases; bases with no gene match: 11. The CDR3 consists of 19 residues. In nucleotides, the CDR3 is TGTGCCAGCAGTGAACTGGTGACTAGCGGGAGGCCACGACAAGAGACCCAGTACTTC. This codes for CASSELVTSGRPRQETQYF.

This clone was seen only once. The chain has TRBV5-1 and TRBJ2-1, with 8 bases aligning to TRBD2. Per the germline V gene, CDR1 is SGHRS and CDR2 is YFSETQ. This CDR3 is built from 16 residues. With 5 bases clipped from V and 2 bases from J, the junction kept 9 bases outside the gene matches. This CDR3 is CASRAQSGSAYNEQFF. The CDR3 nucleotides read TGCGCCAGCAGAGCTCAGAGCGGGAGTGCCTACAATGAGCAGTTCTTC.